The entry that follows covers one TCR beta chain sequence. Its target is unknown. The sample belongs to a study of T-cell memory formation after mild COVID-19. This CDR3 has 12 amino acids. V lost 0 bases, J lost 6 bases, and 2 bases stayed unmatched. Looked up from germline, CDR1 is SQVTM and CDR2 is ANQGSEA. Study-level points and caveats: Whether day 37 second-wave clones are SARS-CoV-2-specific was not confirmed. Clones contracting over day 15 to 85 were CD4/CD8 balanced, with later expanders leaning CD4+. Memory sampled before infection contained some responding clones, suggesting cross-reactive memory joined.

Using constant-segment primers, 5'RACE produced TCR alpha and TCR beta cDNA libraries carrying sample barcodes and UMIs. TCRdb fed the 5' RACE reads into MiXCR, producing one record per CDR3 protein. Altogether about 340,000 distinct CDR3 sequences are present, roughly 14% being singletons, with the ten largest covering 22%. Material for sequencing was PBMCs or a T cell subset sorted from them (not recorded which). The chain combines TRBV29-1 with TRBJ2-7, with TRBD1 identical over 7 bases. This sequence was found in a man between 18 and 35 years old who had mild COVID-19 (a few samples of this study predate the infection). Cell type and time point are not known. The CDR3 nucleotides read TGCAGCGTTGAAGAGACAGGGTTCGAGCAGTACTTC. This encodes CSVEETGFEQYF.